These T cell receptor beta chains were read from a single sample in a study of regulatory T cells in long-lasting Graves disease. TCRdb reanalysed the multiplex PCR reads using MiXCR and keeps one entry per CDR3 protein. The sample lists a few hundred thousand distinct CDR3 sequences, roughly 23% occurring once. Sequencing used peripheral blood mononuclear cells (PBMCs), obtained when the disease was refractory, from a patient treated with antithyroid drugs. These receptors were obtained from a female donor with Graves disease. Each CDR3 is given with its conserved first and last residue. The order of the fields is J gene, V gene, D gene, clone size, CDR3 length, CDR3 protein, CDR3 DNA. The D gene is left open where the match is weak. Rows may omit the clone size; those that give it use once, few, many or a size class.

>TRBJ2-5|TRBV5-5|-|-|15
CASSLLGALQETQYF
TGTGCCAGCAGCTTATTGGGGGCCCTGCAAGAGACCCAGTACTTC
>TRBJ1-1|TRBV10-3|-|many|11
CAISRGTEAFF
TGTGCCATCAGCAGGGGCACTGAAGCTTTCTTT
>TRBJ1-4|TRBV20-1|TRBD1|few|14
CSARIGTGSEKLFF
TGCAGTGCTAGGATCGGGACAGGGTCTGAAAAACTGTTTTTT
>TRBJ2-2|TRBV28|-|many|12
CASGEAPGELFF
TGTGCCAGCGGCGAGGCCCCCGGGGAGCTGTTTTTT
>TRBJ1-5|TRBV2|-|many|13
CASSPTGGQPQHF
TGTGCCAGCAGCCCGACAGGAGGGCAGCCCCAGCATTTT
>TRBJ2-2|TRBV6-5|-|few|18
CASSYNLVGGMNTGELFF
TGTGCCAGCAGTTACAACCTAGTGGGGGGCATGAACACCGGGGAGCTGTTTTTT
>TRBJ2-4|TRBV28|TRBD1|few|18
CASSIRPTGSLAKNIQYF
TGTGCCAGCAGTATCCGTCCGACAGGGAGCTTGGCCAAAAACATTCAGTACTTC
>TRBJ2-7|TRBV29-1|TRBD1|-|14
CSVNRDRGLYEQYF
TGCAGCGTGAACCGGGACAGGGGGCTTTACGAGCAGTACTTC
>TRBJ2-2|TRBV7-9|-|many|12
CASSLGDRELFF
TGTGCCAGCAGCTTAGGCGACCGGGAGCTGTTTTTT
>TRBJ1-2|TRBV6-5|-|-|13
CASSYSSPFDYTF
TGTGCCAGCAGTTACTCTAGCCCTTTTGACTACACCTTC
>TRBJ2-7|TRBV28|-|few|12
CASRGAPYEQYF
TGTGCCAGCAGGGGGGCTCCCTACGAGCAGTACTTC
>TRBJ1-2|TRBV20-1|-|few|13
CSATLGADYGYTF
TGCAGTGCTACTCTGGGGGCTGACTATGGCTACACCTTC
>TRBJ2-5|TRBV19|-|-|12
CASGRSGETQYF
TGTGCCAGTGGGCGAAGCGGAGAGACCCAGTACTTC
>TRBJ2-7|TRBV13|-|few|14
CASRRGGEFYEQYF
TGTGCCAGCCGTAGGGGGGGCGAGTTTTACGAGCAGTACTTC
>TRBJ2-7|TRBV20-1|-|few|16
CSARDLRAPRTGEQYF
TGCAGTGCTAGAGATCTAAGGGCGCCTAGGACGGGGGAGCAGTACTTC
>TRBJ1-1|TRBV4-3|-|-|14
CASSQDRRNTEAFF
TGCGCCAGCAGCCAAGATCGGCGGAACACTGAAGCTTTCTTT
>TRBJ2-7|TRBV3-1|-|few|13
CASSQEGVHEQYF
TGTGCCAGCAGCCAAGAAGGAGTACACGAGCAGTACTTC
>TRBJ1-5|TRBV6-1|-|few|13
CASSPMDNQPQHF
TGTGCCAGCAGCCCGATGGACAATCAGCCCCAGCATTTT
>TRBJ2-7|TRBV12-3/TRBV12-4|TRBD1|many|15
CASSRGTDRSYEQYF
TGTGCCAGCAGCCGTGGGACAGATCGCTCCTACGAGCAGTACTTC
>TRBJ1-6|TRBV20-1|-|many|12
CSARVWNSPLHF
TGCAGTGCTAGAGTGTGGAATTCACCCCTCCACTTT
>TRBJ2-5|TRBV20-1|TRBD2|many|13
CSASGTSKETQYF
TGCAGTGCTTCCGGGACTAGTAAAGAGACCCAGTACTTC
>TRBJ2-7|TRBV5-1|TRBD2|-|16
CASSQTGLAGGYEQYF
TGCGCCAGCAGCCAAACGGGACTAGCGGGAGGCTACGAGCAGTACTTC
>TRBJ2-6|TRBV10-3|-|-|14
CAISQLTGANVLAF
TGTGCCATCAGTCAGTTGACTGGGGCCAACGTCCTGGCTTTC
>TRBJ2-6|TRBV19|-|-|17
CASSRRQESSGANVLTF
TGTGCCAGTAGTAGACGACAGGAGAGCTCTGGGGCCAACGTCCTGACTTTC
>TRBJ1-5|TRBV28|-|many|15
CASSLVRSANQPQHF
TGTGCCAGCAGTTTGGTCAGGTCGGCGAATCAGCCCCAGCATTTT
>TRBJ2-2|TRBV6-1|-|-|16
CASSLYYLANTGELFF
TGTGCCAGCAGTCTTTACTACTTAGCGAACACCGGGGAGCTGTTTTTT
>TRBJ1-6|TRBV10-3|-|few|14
CAITRDGYNSPLHF
TGTGCCATCACTAGGGACGGGTATAATTCACCCCTCCACTTT
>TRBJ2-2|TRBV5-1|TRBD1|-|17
CASSGLDRETHTGELFF
TGCGCCAGCAGCGGCCTGGACAGGGAGACCCACACCGGGGAGCTGTTTTTT
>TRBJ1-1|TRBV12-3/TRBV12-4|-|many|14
CASTSGASNTEAFF
TGTGCCAGCACCTCCGGGGCGTCGAACACTGAAGCTTTCTTT
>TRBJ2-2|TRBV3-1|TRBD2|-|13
CATKREVTGELFF
TGTGCCACAAAGCGGGAGGTTACCGGGGAGCTGTTTTTT
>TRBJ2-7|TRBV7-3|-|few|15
CASSQSSVGPYEQYF
TGTGCCAGCAGCCAATCCAGCGTGGGGCCCTACGAGCAGTACTTC
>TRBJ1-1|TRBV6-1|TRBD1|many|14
CASTQNRGGTEAFF
TGTGCCAGCACCCAAAACAGGGGAGGCACTGAAGCTTTCTTT
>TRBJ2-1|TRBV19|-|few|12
CASSRTYHEQFF
TGTGCCAGTAGTAGAACTTACCATGAGCAGTTCTTC
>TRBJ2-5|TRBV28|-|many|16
CASSSLEGKAQETQYF
TGTGCCAGCAGTTCCCTGGAGGGTAAAGCGCAAGAGACCCAGTACTTC
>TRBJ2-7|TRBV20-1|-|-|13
CSAKSKDSYEQYF
TGCAGTGCCAAAAGTAAGGACTCCTACGAGCAGTACTTC
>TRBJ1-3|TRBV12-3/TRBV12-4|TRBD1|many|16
CASTQRGQGADNTIYF
TGTGCCAGCACCCAGAGGGGACAGGGAGCGGACAACACCATATATTTT
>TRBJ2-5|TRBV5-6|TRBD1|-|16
CAGSWKWTGTQETQYF
TGTGCCGGCAGCTGGAAGTGGACAGGGACCCAAGAGACCCAGTACTTC
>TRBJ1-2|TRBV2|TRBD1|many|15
CASRNGQGASYGYTF
TGTGCCAGCAGGAACGGACAGGGGGCGAGTTATGGCTACACCTTC
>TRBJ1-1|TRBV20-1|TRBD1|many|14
CSAQTGVGYTEAFF
TGCAGTGCCCAAACAGGGGTGGGGTACACTGAAGCTTTCTTT
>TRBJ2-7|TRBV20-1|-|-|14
CSANDFPRGYEQYF
TGCAGTGCAAATGACTTTCCCAGGGGTTACGAGCAGTACTTC
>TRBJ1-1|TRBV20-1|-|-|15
CSALQPGARNTEAFF
TGCAGTGCACTGCAACCAGGGGCGAGGAACACTGAAGCTTTCTTT
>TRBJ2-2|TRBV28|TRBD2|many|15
CASSSGLADTGELFF
TGTGCCAGCAGTTCGGGACTAGCGGACACCGGGGAGCTGTTTTTT
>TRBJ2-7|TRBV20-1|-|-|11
CSAGGLLEQYF
TGCAGTGCGGGGGGACTGCTCGAGCAGTACTTC
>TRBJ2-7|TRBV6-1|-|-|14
CASSGTQVGYEQYF
TGTGCCAGCAGCGGGACACAGGTTGGGTACGAGCAGTACTTC
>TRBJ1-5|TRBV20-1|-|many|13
CSAEQISNQPQHF
TGCAGTGCTGAACAGATTAGCAATCAGCCCCAGCATTTT
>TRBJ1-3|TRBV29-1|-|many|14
CSVGSPQSGNTIYF
TGCAGCGTTGGATCCCCGCAGTCTGGAAACACCATATATTTT
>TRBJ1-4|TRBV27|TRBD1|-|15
CASSPPRTGEEKLFF
TGTGCCAGCAGCCCCCCACGGACAGGGGAAGAAAAACTGTTTTTT
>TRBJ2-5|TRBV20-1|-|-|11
CSADSQETQYF
TGCAGTGCCGACAGCCAAGAGACCCAGTACTTC
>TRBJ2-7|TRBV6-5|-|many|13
CASSYSAVYEQYF
TGTGCCAGCAGTTACTCAGCAGTCTACGAGCAGTACTTC
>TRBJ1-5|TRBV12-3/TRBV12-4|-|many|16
CASSLVGGLGNQPQHF
TGTGCCAGCAGTTTAGTGGGAGGGTTGGGCAATCAGCCCCAGCATTTT
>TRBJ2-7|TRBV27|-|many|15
CASSLSPGQSYEQYF
TGTGCCAGCAGTTTATCGCCAGGACAGTCCTACGAGCAGTACTTC
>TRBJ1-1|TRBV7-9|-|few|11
CASSLIPEAFF
TGTGCCAGCAGCTTGATTCCTGAAGCTTTCTTT
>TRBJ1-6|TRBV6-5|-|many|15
CASSYRQALNSPLHF
TGTGCCAGCAGTTACCGACAGGCCCTTAATTCACCCCTCCACTTT
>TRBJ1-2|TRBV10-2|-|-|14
CASSESGTNYGYTF
TGCGCCAGCAGTGAGTCTGGGACAAACTATGGCTACACCTTC
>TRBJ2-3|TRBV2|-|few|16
CASTPKLGSSTDTQYF
TGTGCCAGCACCCCGAAACTTGGATCGAGCACAGATACGCAGTATTTT